This TCR beta chain derives from a study of blood T cell repertoires in COVID-19. Study overall: Samples came from the United States, Italy and Spain, spanning acute and convalescent COVID-19. In each case, the material was cDNA or gDNA derived from T cells, B-cell-depleted T cells, or PBMCs.

Germline V gene sequence: CDR1 SGHDT, CDR2 YYEEEE. The ends lost 0 bases at V and 2 bases at J; junction bases unmatched: 7. The length of the CDR3 is 16 residues. The data were produced by immunoSEQ multiplex PCR, yet TCRdb's version contains in-frame clones alone and is incomplete. Of some 100,000 clones detected, 75% to 90% appear once; the ten largest clones hold under 7%. Sequences were obtained from peripheral blood. This chain links TRBV5-6 with TRBJ1-2; 7 nucleotides agree with TRBD1. The TCR comes from a woman aged 45-65 years with acute or convalescent COVID-19. CDR3 sequence: CASSLAPTGINYGYTF. The CDR3 nucleotides are TGTGCCAGCAGCTTGGCGCCGACAGGGATAAACTATGGCTACACCTTC. Looking up the rest from reference TRBV5-6 and TRBJ1-2 gives the full variable domain: DAGVTQSPTHLIKTRGQQVTLRCSPKSGHDTVSWYQQALGQGPQFIFQYYEEEERQRGNFPDRFSGHQFPNYSSELNVNALLLGDSALYLCASSLAPTGINYGYTFGSGTRLTVV.